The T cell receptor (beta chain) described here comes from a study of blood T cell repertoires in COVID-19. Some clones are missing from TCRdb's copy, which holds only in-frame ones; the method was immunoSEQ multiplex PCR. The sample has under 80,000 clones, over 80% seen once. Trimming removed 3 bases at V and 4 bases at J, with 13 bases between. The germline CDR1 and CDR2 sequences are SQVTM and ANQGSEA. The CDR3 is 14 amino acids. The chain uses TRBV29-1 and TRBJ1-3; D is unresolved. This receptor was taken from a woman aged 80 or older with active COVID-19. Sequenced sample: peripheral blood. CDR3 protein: CSVEVSGQGNTIYF. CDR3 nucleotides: TGCAGCGTTGAGGTTTCAGGCCAAGGAAACACCATATATTTT.